The 22 T cell receptor beta chains below all came from one sample that was sequenced in a study of cytomegalovirus exposure and HLA in healthy donors. PCR was performed using 60 Vbeta and 13 Jbeta primers. Profiled with immunoSEQ multiplex PCR; TCRdb holds only in-frame clones, not every one. The sample contains over 85,000 clones, roughly three quarters of which appear only once. The sample taken for sequencing was PBMCs. The source is a man in his thirties or forties in good health and CMV-seropositive.

This chain joins TRBV30 and TRBJ1-5; 7 bases are a match to TRBD1. From germline, CDR1 is GTSNPN and CDR2 SVGIG (reference sequence). Trimming took 0 bases from V and 6 from J; bases not matched to a gene: 11. CDR3 size: 16 residues. The CDR3 bases are TGTGCCTGGAGTGTAAGCCACTGGGACAGTGTTCAGCCCCAGCATTTT. Amino acid sequence: CAWSVSHWDSVQPQHF.

The chain employs TRBV9 and TRBJ2-7, with TRBD2 as a possible D gene (6 bases). The length of the CDR3 is 13 residues. Germline assignment: CDR1 SGDLS and CDR2 YYNGEE. The V end was cut by 3 bases, the J end by 0 bases, with 7 bases between. The CDR3 loop is CASSGGDSYEQYF. CDR3 nucleotides: TGTGCCAGCAGCGGGGGGGACTCCTACGAGCAGTACTTC.

V gene TRBV27 combines with J gene TRBJ2-1, with 12 bases lining up with TRBD2. The CDR3 spans 17 residues. Looked up from germline, CDR1 is MNHEY and CDR2 is SMNVEV (reference sequence). V trimming: 5 bases; J trimming: 7 bases; junction bases outside the gene matches: 12. The CDR3 protein is CASSPRLGLAGGNEQFF. The CDR3 nucleotides are TGTGCCAGCAGTCCGCGGCTAGGGCTAGCGGGGGGGAATGAGCAGTTCTTC.

The rearrangement uses TRBV5-1 and TRBJ2-7, with TRBD2 as a possible D gene (6 bases). Germline lookup yields CDR1 SGHRS and CDR2 YFSETQ. Trimming took 0 bases from V and 4 from J, leaving 8 bases between them. The CDR3 is made up of 13 amino acids. CDR3 sequence: CASSLGAGYEQYF. The CDR3 bases are TGCGCCAGCAGCTTGGGGGCGGGGTACGAGCAGTACTTC.

The rearrangement uses TRBV6-1 and TRBJ1-2; D possibly corresponds to TRBD1 (5 bases). The CDR3 covers 15 residues. The germline V gene encodes CDR1 MNHNS and CDR2 SASEGT. The ends were cut back, 4 bases at V and 1 base at J, with 13 bases in the middle. In DNA, the CDR3 is TGTGCCAGCAGTGTAGGGGTCTTGATTAACTATGGCTACACCTTC. Its translation is CASSVGVLINYGYTF.

This chain links TRBV21-1 with TRBJ1-5. TRBV21-1 is given as a pseudogene. This CDR3 spans 14 amino acids. The CDR3 loop is CASSKEGDGQPQHF. Here the CDR3 DNA reads TGTGCCAGCAGCAAAGAAGGAGATGGTCAGCCCCAGCATTTT.

As to this clone: This sample also contains other DNA sequences that code for the same CDR3. The gene calls are TRBV15 and TRBJ2-1; D gene unclear. Trimming took 1 base from V and 5 from J, leaving 12 bases between them. This CDR3 contains 15 residues. Germline lookup yields CDR1 LNHNV and CDR2 YYDKDF (reference sequence). The CDR3: CATSRAVRLDNEQFF. The CDR3 DNA follows: TGTGCCACCAGCAGAGCGGTGCGATTGGACAATGAGCAGTTCTTC.

The chain uses TRBV9 and TRBJ2-5; D uncertain. V lost 0 bases, J lost 5 bases, and 5 bases lay in between. This CDR3 region has 12 residues. Looked up from germline, CDR1 is SGDLS and CDR2 is YYNGEE. CDR3 coding DNA: TGTGCCAGCAGCGTAGATCTGGAGACCCAGTACTTC. This codes for CASSVDLETQYF.

The gene calls are TRBV7-3 and TRBJ2-7; D remains unclear. Trimming removed 3 bases at V and 3 bases at J, with 15 bases between. This CDR3 is built from 15 residues. Germline assignment: CDR1 SGHTA and CDR2 FQGTGA. The CDR3: CASSLVPSGDYEQYF. In DNA, the CDR3 is TGTGCCAGCAGCTTGGTCCCCTCCGGAGACTACGAGCAGTACTTC.

The chain employs TRBV7-8 and TRBJ2-3; 7 nucleotides line up with TRBD1. Germline CDR1 and CDR2: SGHVS and FQNEAQ. The ends lost 2 bases at V and 3 bases at J; junction bases unmatched: 2. The length of the CDR3 is 14 residues. The CDR3: CASSLRQGTDTQYF. For the CDR3, the DNA is TGTGCCAGCAGCTTACGACAGGGTACAGATACGCAGTATTTT.

This clone was counted between two and nine times. The rearrangement links TRBV5-1 to TRBJ2-7; 9 bases map to TRBD1. This CDR3 is built from 14 residues. Germline assignment: CDR1 SGHRS and CDR2 YFSETQ. With V trimmed by 2 bases and J by 4 bases, 4 bases remained unmatched. CDR3 amino acids: CASSFGTGLYEQYF. The CDR3 region has the DNA TGCGCCAGCAGCTTTGGGACAGGGTTATACGAGCAGTACTTC. The whole variable domain, remainder taken from reference TRBV5-1 and TRBJ2-7, is KAGVTQTPRYLIKTRGQQVTLSCSPISGHRSVSWYQQTPGQGLQFLFEYFSETQRNKGNFPGRFSGRQFSNSRSEMNVSTLELGDSALYLCASSFGTGLYEQYFGPGTRLTVT.

The chain combines TRBV29-1 with TRBJ1-2; D possibly corresponds to TRBD1 (5 bases). The CDR3 loop spans 11 amino acids. Trimming stripped 7 bases from V and 2 bases from J, with 8 bases between. Germline CDR1 is SQVTM and CDR2 is ANQGSEA. The CDR3 DNA reads as TGCAGCGCGACAGAGAACTATGGCTACACCTTC. This codes for CSATENYGYTF.

The chain links TRBV30 to TRBJ2-5; 8 bases line up with TRBD2. Per germline, CDR1 GTSNPN and CDR2 SVGIG (reference sequence). J was trimmed by 4 bases and V by 1 base; bases with no gene match: 5. CDR3 size: 14 residues. DNA for the CDR3: TGTGCCTGGAGTGAGCGGGGGCGCAGAGAGACCCAGTACTTC. Its protein product is CAWSERGRRETQYF.

V is TRBV10-2 and J is TRBJ1-4, with 8 bases fitting TRBD1. CDR3 length: 15 residues. With V trimmed by 6 bases and J by 7 bases, 10 bases remained unmatched. Germline V gives CDR1 WSHSY, CDR2 SAAADI. This CDR3 is CASRPAGGAGEKLFF. The CDR3, as DNA: TGCGCCAGCAGACCCGCAGGGGGCGCAGGTGAAAAACTGTTTTTT.

V usage is TRBV27 and J usage is TRBJ1-2, with unresolved D. The CDR3 extends over 14 amino acids. Looked up from germline, CDR1 is MNHEY and CDR2 is SMNVEV (reference sequence). Deletions cut 1 base from V and 5 bases from J, with 11 bases between. CDR3 coding DNA: TGTGCCAGCAGTTTATTTGGTGGAGGGTATGGCTACACCTTC. Translation: CASSLFGGGYGYTF.

The rearrangement uses TRBV30 and TRBJ2-3; 7 bases are a match to TRBD1. With 1 base clipped from V and 6 bases from J, the junction kept 4 bases outside the gene matches. Germline V lookup: CDR1 GTSNPN, CDR2 SVGIG (reference sequence). The CDR3 loop spans 13 amino acids. CDR3: CAWSGDRWDTQYF. CDR3 nucleotide sequence: TGTGCCTGGAGTGGGGACAGATGGGATACGCAGTATTTT.

This chain connects TRBV7-2 to TRBJ1-5; D is unclear. The V gene's germline CDR1 is SGHTA and CDR2 FQGNSA. The CDR3 has 17 amino acids. V was trimmed by 5 bases and J by 5 bases, leaving 22 bases between them. CDR3 in DNA: TGTGCCAGCAGCCGAACGGCAATCTACCAGGCCGATCAGCCCCAGCATTTT. It is translated as CASSRTAIYQADQPQHF.

The chain couples TRBV6-5 to TRBJ2-1; D possibly corresponds to TRBD1 (5 bases). With 3 bases removed from V and 3 bases from J, the gap between germline ends came to 9 bases. Germline V gene sequence: CDR1 MNHEY, CDR2 SVGAGI. The CDR3 sequence is 14 residues long. The CDR3 loop is CASSYLGVYNEQFF. Written as DNA, the CDR3 is TGTGCCAGCAGTTATTTAGGGGTCTACAATGAGCAGTTCTTC.

This clone showed up just once. The V and J genes are TRBV19 and TRBJ1-2; no clear D. Trimming pared 7 bases from V and 4 bases from J, leaving 13 bases between. The CDR3 extends over 13 amino acids. The germline V gene encodes CDR1 LNHDA and CDR2 SQIVND (reference sequence). The CDR3 DNA sequence: TGTGCCAGTAATATGCGGGGAATCTATGGCTACACCTTC. Its translation is CASNMRGIYGYTF.

In this sample, this clone turned up once. The chain uses TRBV9 and TRBJ2-1; 7 nucleotides match TRBD2. Germline CDR1 SGDLS, CDR2 YYNGEE. The J segment lost 2 bases and the V segment lost 2 bases, leaving 1 base of the junction unmatched. There are 14 residues in the CDR3. CDR3 in amino acids: CASSVAGAYNEQFF. The CDR3 DNA sequence: TGTGCCAGCAGCGTGGCGGGGGCCTACAATGAGCAGTTCTTC.

This clone was found a few times. V is TRBV30 and J is TRBJ2-5; 7 positions match TRBD2. Losses at the gene ends were 2 bases for V and 5 bases for J; bases not matched to a gene: 8. CDR3 length: 14 residues. Germline V gene data show CDR1 as GTSNPN and CDR2 as SVGIG (reference sequence). In nucleotides, the CDR3 is TGTGCCTGGAGTCTGGGAGGGGCCGGGGAGACCCAGTACTTC. Its translation: CAWSLGGAGETQYF.

About this clone: The same CDR3 arises from other DNA sequences in this sample as well. The J gene is TRBJ2-3, the V gene TRBV4-1, with D unclear. Trimming took off 0 bases at V and 5 bases at J, with 12 bases between the two ends. CDR1 is MGHRA, CDR2 YSYEKL, per germline. The CDR3 is 15 residues long. The CDR3 loop reads CASSQDGQPEDTQYF. CDR3 in DNA: TGCGCCAGCAGCCAAGATGGGCAGCCAGAAGATACGCAGTATTTT.